The 3 T cell receptor beta chains given below trace back to one sample, sequenced in a study of Ad26.COV2.S vaccination and SARS-CoV-2 variants. Treatment defined: roughly 20 received Ad26.COV2.S at low or high dose, single or two shots; roughly five received placebo; per-sample allocation not given. Day 63 after the first injection of vaccine or placebo was the sampling time. Using immunoSEQ multiplex PCR, the repertoire was profiled, and TCRdb retains in-frame clones only, with some absent. Of hundreds of thousands of clones in the sample, about 88% were seen once. The sequences come from peripheral blood, collected in a trial of Ad26.COV2.S vaccine versus placebo. These receptors all come from a person aged 18-65 years who received the Ad26.COV2.S COVID-19 vaccine or a placebo.

This chain joins TRBV27 and TRBJ1-2; 10 nucleotides match TRBD1. CDR1 is MNHEY and CDR2 is SMNVEV in the germline V gene (reference sequence). Unmatched junction bases numbered 4, after V lost 5 bases and J lost 7 bases. CDR3 length equals 13 residues. The CDR3: CASSVGTGVGYTF. The CDR3 bases are TGTGCCAGCAGTGTGGGGACAGGGGTTGGCTACACCTTC.

J is TRBJ1-1 and V is TRBV5-8; D uncertain. The CDR3 length is 16 residues. Trimming took off 1 base at V and 1 base at J, with 14 bases between the two ends. The germline V gene encodes CDR1 SGHTS and CDR2 YDEGEE. In nucleotides, the CDR3 is TGTGCCAGCAGCTTGCGGGGATTGTGGGGGAACACTGAAGCTTTCTTT. Translating it yields CASSLRGLWGNTEAFF.

The chain couples TRBV28 to TRBJ2-1; the D gene is possibly TRBD2 (6 bases). The CDR3 sequence is 15 residues long. The V end was cut by 8 bases, the J end by 4 bases, with 18 bases between. Germline CDR1 is MDHEN and CDR2 is SYDVKM. CDR3 DNA sequence: TGTGCCAGCGAAATTAGCGGAGCGCGTTACAATGAGCAGTTCTTC. It translates to CASEISGARYNEQFF.